One TCR beta chain is described in this entry. Authors' analysis steps: Counts of nucleated cells, estimated from reference gene primer amplification, were obtained. TCRdb's table, derived via immunoSEQ multiplex PCR, lists solely in-frame clones and lacks some. V, J and clone size are those of that table, while D and trimming were read from the DNA. The table shows approximately 89,000 clones, with 60% to 85% occurring only once. The sample belongs to a study of blood T cell repertoires in COVID-19. Across the whole study: Sources were T cells, B-cell-depleted T cells, or PBMCs; the material itself was cDNA or gDNA.

V was pared by 6 bases and J by 6 bases, with 17 bases between. In germline, CDR1 is SGHTA, CDR2 FQGTGA. The CDR3 consists of 15 residues. This chain links TRBV7-3 with TRBJ2-2, with D perhaps TRBD2 (6 bases). Sequenced material: peripheral blood. The TCR was taken from a human donor in a cohort sampled during active COVID-19. CDR3 nucleotide sequence: TGTGCCAGCAGATTTGAGGGAGGCGGGGCCGGGGAGCTGTTTTTT. Translating gives CASRFEGGGAGELFF.